Included here is one T cell receptor beta chain sequence, with context. The sample is drawn from a study of T cell repertoires in cytomegalovirus infection. TCRdb reprocessed the reads with MiXCR, giving one entry per CDR3 protein. The sample lists roughly 630,000 distinct CDR3 sequences, 24% occurring once. CDR3 length equals 12 residues. Trimming pared 8 bases from V and 0 bases from J, leaving 8 bases between. CDR1 DFQATT and CDR2 SNEGSKA come from the germline V gene (reference sequence). The sequence was obtained from a human donor in good health (CMV status not recorded). Some clones in this sample may be carry-over from other donors' samples. The specimen sequenced was CD8+ T cells from PBMCs. The J gene is TRBJ2-4, the V gene TRBV20-1; D unresolved. The CDR3: CSTVLAKNIQYF. CDR3 bases: TGCAGTACCGTCCTAGCCAAAAACATTCAGTACTTC.